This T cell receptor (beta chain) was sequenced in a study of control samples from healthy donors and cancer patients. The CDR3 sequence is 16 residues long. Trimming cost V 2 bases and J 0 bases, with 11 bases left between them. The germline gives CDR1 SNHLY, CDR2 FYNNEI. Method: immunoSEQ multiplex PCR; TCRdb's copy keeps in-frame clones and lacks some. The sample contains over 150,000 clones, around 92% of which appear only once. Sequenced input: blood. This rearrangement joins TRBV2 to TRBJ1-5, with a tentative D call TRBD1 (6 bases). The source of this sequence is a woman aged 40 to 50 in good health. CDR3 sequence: CASSEQSGDSNQPQHF. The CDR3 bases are TGTGCCAGCAGTGAACAGTCAGGGGATAGCAATCAGCCCCAGCATTTT.